This T cell receptor (beta chain) was retrieved from a study of OX40 agonist ivuxolimab in advanced cancers. Study as a whole: Ivuxolimab is an agonistic anti-OX40 (CD134) antibody, and patients were treated with it. Overall study findings and caveats: Normalized T-cell clonal expansion was also low in some nonresponders. On average, CD8+ T cells had more expanded clones than CD4+.

Autoimmune disease history or systemic immunosuppression barred patients. Sequencing used immunoSEQ multiplex PCR; TCRdb keeps in-frame clones, though not all of them. The table lists about 62,000 clones, 79% of them singletons. As to this clone: The target antigen is unknown.

The TCR comes from an adult with an advanced solid tumor such as melanoma, head and neck, liver or kidney cancer. The sample in question was CD4+ or CD8+ T cells sorted from blood, obtained in a trial of the OX40 agonist ivuxolimab.

This CDR3 reads CASSLTGDNYGYTF. CDR3 nucleotide sequence: TGTGCCAGCAGCTTGACAGGGGATAACTATGGCTACACCTTC. This chain uses TRBV7-6 with TRBJ1-2; 8 positions match TRBD1. Trimming removed 3 bases from V and 1 base from J; junction bases left unmatched: 1. Germline V lookup: CDR1 SGHVS, CDR2 FNYEAQ. CDR3 length: 14 residues.